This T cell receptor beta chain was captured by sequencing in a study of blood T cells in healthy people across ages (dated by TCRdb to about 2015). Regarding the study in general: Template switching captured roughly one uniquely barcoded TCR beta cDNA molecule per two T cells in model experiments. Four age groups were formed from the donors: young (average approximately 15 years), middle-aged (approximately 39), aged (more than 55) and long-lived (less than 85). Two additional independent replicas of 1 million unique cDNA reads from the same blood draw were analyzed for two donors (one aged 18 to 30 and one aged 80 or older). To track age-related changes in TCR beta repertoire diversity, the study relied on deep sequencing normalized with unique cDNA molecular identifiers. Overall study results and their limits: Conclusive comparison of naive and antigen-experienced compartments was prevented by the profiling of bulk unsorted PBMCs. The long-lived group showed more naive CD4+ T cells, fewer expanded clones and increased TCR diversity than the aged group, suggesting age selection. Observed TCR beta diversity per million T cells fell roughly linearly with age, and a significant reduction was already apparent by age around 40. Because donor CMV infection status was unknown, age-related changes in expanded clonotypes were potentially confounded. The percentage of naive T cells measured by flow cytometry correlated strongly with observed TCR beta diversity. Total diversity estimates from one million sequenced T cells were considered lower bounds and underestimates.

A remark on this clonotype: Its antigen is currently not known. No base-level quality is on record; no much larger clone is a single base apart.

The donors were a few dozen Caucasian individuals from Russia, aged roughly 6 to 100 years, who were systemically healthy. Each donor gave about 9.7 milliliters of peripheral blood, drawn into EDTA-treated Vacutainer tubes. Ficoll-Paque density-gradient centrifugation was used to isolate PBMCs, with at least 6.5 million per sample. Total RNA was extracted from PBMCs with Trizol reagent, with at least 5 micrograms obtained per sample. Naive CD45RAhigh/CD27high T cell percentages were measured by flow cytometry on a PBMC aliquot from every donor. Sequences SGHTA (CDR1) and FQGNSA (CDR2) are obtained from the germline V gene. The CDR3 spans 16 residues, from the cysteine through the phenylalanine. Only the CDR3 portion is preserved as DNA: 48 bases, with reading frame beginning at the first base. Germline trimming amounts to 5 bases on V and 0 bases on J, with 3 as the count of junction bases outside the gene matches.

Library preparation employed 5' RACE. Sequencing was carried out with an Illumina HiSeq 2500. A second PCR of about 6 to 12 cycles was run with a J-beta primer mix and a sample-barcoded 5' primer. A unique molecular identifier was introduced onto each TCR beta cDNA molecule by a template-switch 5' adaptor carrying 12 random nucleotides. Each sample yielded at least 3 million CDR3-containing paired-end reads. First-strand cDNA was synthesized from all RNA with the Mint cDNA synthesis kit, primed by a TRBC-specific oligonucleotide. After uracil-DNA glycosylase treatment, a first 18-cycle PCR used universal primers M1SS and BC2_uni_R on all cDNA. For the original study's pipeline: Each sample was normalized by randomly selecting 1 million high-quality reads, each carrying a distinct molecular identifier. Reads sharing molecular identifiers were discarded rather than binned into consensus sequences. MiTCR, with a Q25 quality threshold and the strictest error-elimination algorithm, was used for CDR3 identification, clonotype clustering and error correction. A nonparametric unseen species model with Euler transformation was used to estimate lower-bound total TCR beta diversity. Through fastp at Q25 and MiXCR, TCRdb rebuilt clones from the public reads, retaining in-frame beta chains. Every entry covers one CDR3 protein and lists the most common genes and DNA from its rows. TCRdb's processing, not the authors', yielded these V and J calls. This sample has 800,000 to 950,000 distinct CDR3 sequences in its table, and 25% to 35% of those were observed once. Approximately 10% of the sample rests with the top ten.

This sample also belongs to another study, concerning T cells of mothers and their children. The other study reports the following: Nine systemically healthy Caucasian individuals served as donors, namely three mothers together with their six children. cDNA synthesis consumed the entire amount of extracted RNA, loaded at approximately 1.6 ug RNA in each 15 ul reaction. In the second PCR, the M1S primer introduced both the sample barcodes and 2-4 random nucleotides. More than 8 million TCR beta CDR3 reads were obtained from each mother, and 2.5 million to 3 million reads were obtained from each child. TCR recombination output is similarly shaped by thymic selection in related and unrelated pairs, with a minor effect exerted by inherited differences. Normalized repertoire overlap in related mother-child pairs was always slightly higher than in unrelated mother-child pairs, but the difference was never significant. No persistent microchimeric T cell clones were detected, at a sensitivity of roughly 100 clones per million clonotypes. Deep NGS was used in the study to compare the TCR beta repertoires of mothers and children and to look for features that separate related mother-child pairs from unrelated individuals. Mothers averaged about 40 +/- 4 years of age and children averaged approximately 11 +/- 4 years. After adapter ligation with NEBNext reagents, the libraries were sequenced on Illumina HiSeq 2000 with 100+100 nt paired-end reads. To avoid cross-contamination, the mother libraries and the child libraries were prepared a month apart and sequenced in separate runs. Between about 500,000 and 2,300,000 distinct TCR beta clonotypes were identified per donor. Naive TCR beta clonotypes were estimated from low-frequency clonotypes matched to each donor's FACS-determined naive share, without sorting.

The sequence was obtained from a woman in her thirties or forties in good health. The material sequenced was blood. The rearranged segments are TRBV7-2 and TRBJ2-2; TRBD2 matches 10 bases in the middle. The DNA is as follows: TGTGCCAGCAGCGCTAGCGGGGGAACGAACACCGGGGAGCTGTTTTTT. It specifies CASSASGGTNTGELFF. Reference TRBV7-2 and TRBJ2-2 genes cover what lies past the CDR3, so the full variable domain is GAGVSQSPSNKVTEKGKDVELRCDPISGHTALYWYRQSLGQGLEFLIYFQGNSAPDKSGLPSDRFSAERTGGSVSTLTIQRTQQEDSAVYLCASSASGGTNTGELFFGEGSRLTVL.